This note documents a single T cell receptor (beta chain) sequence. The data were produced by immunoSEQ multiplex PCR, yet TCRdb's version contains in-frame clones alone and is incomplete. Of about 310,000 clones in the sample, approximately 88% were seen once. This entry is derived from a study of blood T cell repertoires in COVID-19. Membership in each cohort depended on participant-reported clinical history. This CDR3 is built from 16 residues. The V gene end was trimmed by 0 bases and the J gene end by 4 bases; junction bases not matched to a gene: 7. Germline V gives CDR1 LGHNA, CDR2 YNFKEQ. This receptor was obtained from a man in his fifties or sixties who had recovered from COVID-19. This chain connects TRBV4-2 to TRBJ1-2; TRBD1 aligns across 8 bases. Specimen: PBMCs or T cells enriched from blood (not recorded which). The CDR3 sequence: CASSQDTARGLYGYTF. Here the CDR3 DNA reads TGTGCCAGCAGCCAAGATACAGCCAGGGGGCTCTATGGCTACACCTTC.